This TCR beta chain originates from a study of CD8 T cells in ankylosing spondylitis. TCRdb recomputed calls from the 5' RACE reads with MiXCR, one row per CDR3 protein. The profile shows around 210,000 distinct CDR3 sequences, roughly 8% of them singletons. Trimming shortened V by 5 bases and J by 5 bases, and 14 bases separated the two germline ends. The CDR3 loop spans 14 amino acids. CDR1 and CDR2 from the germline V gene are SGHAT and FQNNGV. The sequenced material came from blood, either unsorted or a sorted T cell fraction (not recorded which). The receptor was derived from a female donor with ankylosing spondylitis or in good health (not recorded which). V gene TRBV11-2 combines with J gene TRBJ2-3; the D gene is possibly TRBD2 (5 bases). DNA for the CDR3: TGTGCCAGCAGCGCAGCGGCGCAAAGAGATACGCAGTATTTT. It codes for CASSAAAQRDTQYF.